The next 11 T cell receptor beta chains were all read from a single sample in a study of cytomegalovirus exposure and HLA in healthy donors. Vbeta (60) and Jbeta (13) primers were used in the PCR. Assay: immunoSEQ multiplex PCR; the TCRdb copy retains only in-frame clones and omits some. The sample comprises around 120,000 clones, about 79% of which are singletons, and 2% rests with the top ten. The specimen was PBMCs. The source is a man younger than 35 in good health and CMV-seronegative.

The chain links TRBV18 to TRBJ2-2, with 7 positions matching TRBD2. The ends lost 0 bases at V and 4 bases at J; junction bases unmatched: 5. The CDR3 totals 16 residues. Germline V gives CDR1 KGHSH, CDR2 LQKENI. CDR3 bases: TGTGCCAGCTCACCACCGACGGGGGGAGGCACCGGGGAGCTGTTTTTT. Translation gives CASSPPTGGGTGELFF.

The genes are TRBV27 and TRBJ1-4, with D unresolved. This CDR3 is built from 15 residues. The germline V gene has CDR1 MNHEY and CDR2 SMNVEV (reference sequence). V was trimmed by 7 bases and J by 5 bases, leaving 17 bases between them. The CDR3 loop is CASKIKSHRNEKLFF. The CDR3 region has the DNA TGTGCCAGCAAAATTAAGTCCCACCGGAATGAAAAACTGTTTTTT.

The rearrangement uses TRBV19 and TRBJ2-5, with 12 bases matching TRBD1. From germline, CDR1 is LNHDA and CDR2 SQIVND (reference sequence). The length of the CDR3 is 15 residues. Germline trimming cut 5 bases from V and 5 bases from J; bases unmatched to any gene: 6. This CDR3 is CASSGGQGAWETQYF. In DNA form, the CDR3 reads TGTGCCAGTAGTGGGGGACAGGGGGCTTGGGAGACCCAGTACTTC.

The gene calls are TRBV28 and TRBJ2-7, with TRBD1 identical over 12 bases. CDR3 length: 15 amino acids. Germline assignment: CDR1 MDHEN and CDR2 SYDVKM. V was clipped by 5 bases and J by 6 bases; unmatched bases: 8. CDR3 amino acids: CASSRAGTGGGEQYF. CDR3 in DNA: TGTGCCAGCAGTCGAGCCGGGACAGGGGGCGGCGAGCAGTACTTC.

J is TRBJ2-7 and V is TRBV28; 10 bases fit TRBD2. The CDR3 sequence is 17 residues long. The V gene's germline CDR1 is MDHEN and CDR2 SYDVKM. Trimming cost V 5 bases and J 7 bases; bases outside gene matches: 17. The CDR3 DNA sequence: TGTGCCAGCAGTCCCCGTGGTCCTACTAGCGGGATCGGGGAGCAGTACTTC. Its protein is CASSPRGPTSGIGEQYF.

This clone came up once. The CDR3 is CASSQDGGGRETQYF. The CDR3 nucleotides are TGCGCCAGCAGCCAAGATGGGGGAGGACGAGAGACCCAGTACTTC. The rearrangement links TRBV4-1 to TRBJ2-5; D is perhaps TRBD2 (6 bases). V gave up 0 bases and J gave up 4 bases, with 12 bases separating them. Germline V lookup: CDR1 MGHRA, CDR2 YSYEKL. This CDR3 is built from 15 residues.

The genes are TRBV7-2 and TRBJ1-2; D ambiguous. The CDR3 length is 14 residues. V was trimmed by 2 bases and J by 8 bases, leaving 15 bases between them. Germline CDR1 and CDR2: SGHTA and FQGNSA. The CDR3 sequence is CASSLTEGATGYTF. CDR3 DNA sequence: TGTGCCAGCAGCTTAACAGAGGGTGCCACCGGCTACACCTTC.

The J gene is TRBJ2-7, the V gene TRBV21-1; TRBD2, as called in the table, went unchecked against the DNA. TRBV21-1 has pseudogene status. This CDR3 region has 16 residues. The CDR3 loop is CASSIPSGGNFYEQYF. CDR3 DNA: TGTGCCAGCAGCATCCCGAGCGGGGGGAATTTCTACGAGCAGTACTTC.

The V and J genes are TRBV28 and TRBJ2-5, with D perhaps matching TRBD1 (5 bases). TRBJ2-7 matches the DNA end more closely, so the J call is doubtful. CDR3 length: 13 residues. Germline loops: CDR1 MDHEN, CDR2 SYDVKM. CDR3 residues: CASRGLGLYEQYF. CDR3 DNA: TGTGCCAGCAGGGGGTTGGGGCTCTACGAGCAGTACTTC.

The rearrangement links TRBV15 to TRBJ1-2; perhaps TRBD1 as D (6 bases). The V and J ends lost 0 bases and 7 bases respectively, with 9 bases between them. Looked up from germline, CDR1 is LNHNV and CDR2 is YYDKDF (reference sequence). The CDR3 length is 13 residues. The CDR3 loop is CATSRDEGVGYTF. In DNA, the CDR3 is TGTGCCACCAGCAGAGATGAGGGGGTTGGCTACACCTTC.

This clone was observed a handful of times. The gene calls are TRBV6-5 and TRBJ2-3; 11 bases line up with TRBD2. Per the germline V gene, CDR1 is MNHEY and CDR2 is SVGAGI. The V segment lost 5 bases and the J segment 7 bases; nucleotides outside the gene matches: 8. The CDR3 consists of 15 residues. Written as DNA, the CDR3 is TGTGCCAGCAGTCCCTTTCTAGCGGGAGGTAATACGCAGTATTTT. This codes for CASSPFLAGGNTQYF.